The rows below give T cell receptor beta chains drawn from one sample of a study of Graves' ophthalmopathy and Graves' hyperthyroidism. MiXCR, applied by TCRdb to the multiplex PCR reads, yields one record per CDR3 protein. The sample holds some 1.1 million distinct CDR3 sequences, 35% to 40% seen once. Material: peripheral blood or thyroid tissue (not recorded which). These receptor sequences come from an adult man with Graves' hyperthyroidism. Both conserved end residues are part of each CDR3. The order of the fields is V gene, D gene, clone size, J gene, CDR3 DNA, CDR3 protein. A D gene is named only where the DNA matches it firmly. Clone size appears in some rows only: once, few, many, or a class for an expanded clone.

>TRBV28|TRBD1|-|TRBJ2-5
TGTGCCAGCAGTGGGACAGGGTCGGAGACCCAGTACTTC
CASSGTGSETQYF
>TRBV6-6|-|many|TRBJ1-2
TGTGCCAGCAGTAGGGGAGGCTACACCTTC
CASSRGGYTF
>TRBV4-1|TRBD1|-|TRBJ1-2
TGCGCCAGCAGCCAACAGACAGGGGTAGGCTACACCTTC
CASSQQTGVGYTF
>TRBV2|-|many|TRBJ1-5
TGTGCCAGCAGCCGGGACTACAATCAGCCCCAGCATTTT
CASSRDYNQPQHF
>TRBV29-1|TRBD2|-|TRBJ2-5
TGCAGCGTTCAGGTCCCCGGGACTAGCGCCTTGCTTCCTCAAGAGACCCAGTACTTC
CSVQVPGTSALLPQETQYF
>TRBV18|-|-|TRBJ1-1
TGTGCCAGCTCACCACGTGTGAGGACTGAAGCTTTCTTT
CASSPRVRTEAFF
>TRBV7-2|-|few|TRBJ1-2
TGCGCCAGCAGCCAAGAGAGGGAGGTACGGTATGGCTACACCTTC
CASSQEREVRYGYTF
>TRBV7-9|-|-|TRBJ1-3
TGTGCCAGCAGCTTTTCTGCCGGCCTGGGGGTTGGAAACACCATATATTTT
CASSFSAGLGVGNTIYF
>TRBV6-5|-|many|TRBJ1-6
TGTGCCAGCAGTTACGCGCAGGACTATAATTCACCCCTCCACTTT
CASSYAQDYNSPLHF
>TRBV7-9|TRBD1|-|TRBJ1-1
TGTGCCAGCAAGGACAGGGTGAACACTGAAGCTTTCTTT
CASKDRVNTEAFF
>TRBV5-1|-|many|TRBJ1-6
TGCGCCAGCAGCTTGGACCCGACATCACCCTCACCCCTCCACTTT
CASSLDPTSPSPLHF
>TRBV7-9|-|many|TRBJ2-5
TGTGCCAGCAGCTTAGGGGCGGGTAGCGACGTCCAAGAGACCCAGTACTTC
CASSLGAGSDVQETQYF
>TRBV20-1|-|many|TRBJ2-7
TGCAGTGCCCGGGGCGACGAGCAGTACTTC
CSARGDEQYF
>TRBV29-1|-|-|TRBJ1-4
TGCAGCGTTGGCCACGGAGATAAACTGTTTTTT
CSVGHGDKLFF
>TRBV7-4|-|-|TRBJ1-1
TGTGCCAGCAGCCGGAGGGAGGGGAAGAACACTGAAGCTTTCTTT
CASSRREGKNTEAFF
>TRBV4-1|-|few|TRBJ2-7
TGCGCCAGCAGCCAAGATGGTCTTTGGTACGAGCAGTACTTC
CASSQDGLWYEQYF
>TRBV6-5|-|-|TRBJ1-2
TGTGCCAGCAGTGAAGAGGTGGTAGGGGTCAGCTATGGCTACACCTTC
CASSEEVVGVSYGYTF
>TRBV14|-|many|TRBJ2-7
TGTGCCAGCAGCCCGGGACTTTTGGTCTACGAGCAGTACTTC
CASSPGLLVYEQYF
>TRBV7-9|TRBD1|-|TRBJ2-5
TGTGCCAGCTCCAACAGGGGCGTCCAAGAGACCCAGTACTTC
CASSNRGVQETQYF
>TRBV7-8|-|-|TRBJ1-5
TGTGCCAGCACAGAACAGAATAACAATCAGCCCCAGCATTTT
CASTEQNNNQPQHF
>TRBV10-3|TRBD2|many|TRBJ2-7
TGTGCCATCAGTGTGATAGCGGGAGAAAGTGCCTACGAGCAGTACTTC
CAISVIAGESAYEQYF
>TRBV7-8|-|few|TRBJ1-2
TGTGCCAGCAGCTTAGGAACTGCCAGGGCTGGCTACACCTTC
CASSLGTARAGYTF
>TRBV4-1|-|few|TRBJ1-4
TGCGCCAGCAGCCTACGCTGGGGGGCGGGGGAAAAACTGTTTTTT
CASSLRWGAGEKLFF
>TRBV12-3/TRBV12-4|TRBD1|many|TRBJ2-5
TGTGCCAGCAGCCCCTCGACAGGGGGTTACGAGACCCAGTACTTC
CASSPSTGGYETQYF
>TRBV5-5|-|many|TRBJ2-5
TGTGCCAGCAGCTTGGCTCTAGGAAGTCAGGTGACCCAGTACTTC
CASSLALGSQVTQYF
>TRBV20-1|-|-|TRBJ1-3
TGCAGTGCTAGAGATGATGCAGGATTTGGAGACACCATATATTTT
CSARDDAGFGDTIYF
>TRBV24-1|-|-|TRBJ2-5
TGTGCCACCAGTGATTTTCGAGGGGGGTTACCGACAGAGACCCAGTACTTC
CATSDFRGGLPTETQYF
>TRBV11-2|TRBD1|-|TRBJ2-5
TGTGCCAGCAGCCGATACGCATACCGGGACAGGGGATCGGAGGAGGAGACCCAGTACTTC
CASSRYAYRDRGSEEETQYF
>TRBV13|-|-|TRBJ1-1
TGTGCCAGCCAACTTGGGGGATTTACTGAAGCTTTCTTT
CASQLGGFTEAFF
>TRBV20-1|TRBD1|-|TRBJ2-7
TGCAGTGTTTTCGACAGGGGCTACGAGCAGTACTTC
CSVFDRGYEQYF
>TRBV30|-|few|TRBJ2-7
TGTGCCTGGACCAATGGTAGGGCGAGGACGTACGAGCAGTACTTC
CAWTNGRARTYEQYF
>TRBV7-2|TRBD1|-|TRBJ2-7
TGTGCCAGCAGCTTGACAGGGGCCCACGAGCAGTACTTC
CASSLTGAHEQYF
>TRBV4-3|-|many|TRBJ1-1
TGCGCCAGCAGCCAAGGGAGGGTCAAGGACACTGAAGCTTTCTTT
CASSQGRVKDTEAFF
>TRBV28|-|few|TRBJ1-4
TGTGCCAGCAGTTCATCCGAAGCAACTAATGAAAAACTGTTTTTT
CASSSSEATNEKLFF